This TCR beta chain came from a study of blood T cell repertoires in COVID-19. Study at large: In each case, the material was cDNA or gDNA derived from T cells, B-cell-depleted T cells, or PBMCs.

The junction had 3 bases not matched to a gene; V was cut back by 3 bases and J by 6 bases. The CDR3 extends over 15 amino acids. From germline, CDR1 is SGHVS and CDR2 FQNEAQ. TCRdb's table, derived via immunoSEQ multiplex PCR, lists solely in-frame clones and lacks some. The sample records 150,000 to 190,000 clones, around 80% being singletons. This sequence joins TRBV7-8 and TRBJ1-6; 9 positions match TRBD1. The sequence was collected from a man aged 45-60 years who had recovered from COVID-19. The sequenced sample consisted of PBMCs or T cells enriched from blood (not recorded which). In DNA form, the CDR3 reads TGTGCCAGCAGCTTGGACAGGGGTGGTAATTCACCCCTCCACTTT. It yields the protein CASSLDRGGNSPLHF.